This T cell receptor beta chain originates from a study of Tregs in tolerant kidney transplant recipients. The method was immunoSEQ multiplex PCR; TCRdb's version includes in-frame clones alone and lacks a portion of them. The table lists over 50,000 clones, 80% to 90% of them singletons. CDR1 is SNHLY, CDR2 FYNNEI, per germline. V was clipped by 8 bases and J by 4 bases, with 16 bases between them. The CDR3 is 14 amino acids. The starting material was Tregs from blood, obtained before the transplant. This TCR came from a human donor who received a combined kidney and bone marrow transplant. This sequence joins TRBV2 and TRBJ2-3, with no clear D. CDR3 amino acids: CASRSMNSADTQYF. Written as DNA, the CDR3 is TGTGCCAGCCGTTCCATGAATTCGGCAGATACGCAGTATTTT.